The next 7 T cell receptor beta chains were all read from a single sample in a study of T cells after yellow fever vaccination. TCRdb independently ran MiXCR on the 5' RACE reads; one entry per CDR3 protein. The data hold about 160,000 distinct CDR3 sequences, with around 7% observed a single time. The sample consisted of CD4+ T cells sorted from PBMCs, taken less than 6 days after the first yellow fever vaccination. The receptors stem from a man between 18 and 35 years old who received the YFV17D yellow fever vaccine.

This clonotype was seen ten or more times. J is TRBJ1-1 and V is TRBV20-1, with no clear D. Per germline, CDR1 DFQATT and CDR2 SNEGSKA (reference sequence). V was pared by 0 bases and J by 2 bases, with 1 base between. The CDR3 contains 11 residues. The CDR3 loop is CSARDNTEAFF. CDR3 bases: TGCAGTGCTAGAGATAACACTGAAGCTTTCTTT.

The chain links TRBV12-3 or TRBV12-4 to TRBJ1-5; the D is unclear. The CDR3 contains 14 residues. Trimming took 2 bases from V and 6 from J, leaving 11 bases between them. The CDR3 DNA is TGTGCCAGCAGTTTAAGGGCAGCACCTCAGCCCCAGCATTTT. Protein product: CASSLRAAPQPQHF.

This clonotype was recorded a few times. This chain links TRBV6-1 with TRBJ2-2, with D possibly matching TRBD2 (6 bases). The CDR3 has 16 amino acids. Trimming pared 7 bases from V and 0 bases from J, leaving 15 bases between. Germline V gene sequence: CDR1 MNHNS, CDR2 SASEGT. CDR3 loop: CASIGAGRSNTGELFF. DNA of the CDR3: TGTGCCAGCATTGGAGCCGGGAGATCGAACACCGGGGAGCTGTTTTTT.

This clonotype was counted at least ten times. The chain couples TRBV5-1 to TRBJ2-6, with 7 bases fitting TRBD1. Per germline, CDR1 SGHRS and CDR2 YFSETQ. After removal of 3 bases from V and 0 bases from J, the junction contained 6 bases not matched to a gene. The CDR3 is 17 residues long. For the CDR3, the DNA is TGCGCCAGCAGCTCGGGACAGTCCCGCTCTGGGGCCAACGTCCTGACTTTC. Protein: CASSSGQSRSGANVLTF.

This clonotype was recorded many times. This chain connects TRBV10-3 to TRBJ2-7; D ambiguous. CDR3 length: 14 residues. Trimming cost V 2 bases and J 7 bases, with 15 bases left between them. The germline V gene encodes CDR1 ENHRY and CDR2 SYGVKD. The CDR3 is CAISETSRLREQYF. For the CDR3, the DNA is TGTGCCATCAGTGAGACGAGCCGGCTACGGGAGCAGTACTTC.

The table lists this clonotype with many counts. The CDR3 region has the DNA TGTGCCAGCAGCTTAGATCTCGGAGATACGCAGTATTTT. Translation: CASSLDLGDTQYF. This rearrangement joins TRBV11-2 to TRBJ2-3; D remains ambiguous. Germline-derived CDR1 and CDR2 are SGHAT and FQNNGV. V was cut by 0 bases and J by 5 bases, with 6 bases left in between. The CDR3 spans 13 residues.

The table lists this clonotype with many counts. The V gene is TRBV12-3 or TRBV12-4, the J gene TRBJ2-1, with 7 nucleotides matching TRBD1. V was pared by 7 bases and J by 8 bases, with 11 bases of the junction left unmatched. This CDR3 contains 14 residues. CDR3 nucleotides: TGTGCCAGCATTAGGGGGCGCGGGTCGGATGAGCAGTTCTTC. Translating it yields CASIRGRGSDEQFF.